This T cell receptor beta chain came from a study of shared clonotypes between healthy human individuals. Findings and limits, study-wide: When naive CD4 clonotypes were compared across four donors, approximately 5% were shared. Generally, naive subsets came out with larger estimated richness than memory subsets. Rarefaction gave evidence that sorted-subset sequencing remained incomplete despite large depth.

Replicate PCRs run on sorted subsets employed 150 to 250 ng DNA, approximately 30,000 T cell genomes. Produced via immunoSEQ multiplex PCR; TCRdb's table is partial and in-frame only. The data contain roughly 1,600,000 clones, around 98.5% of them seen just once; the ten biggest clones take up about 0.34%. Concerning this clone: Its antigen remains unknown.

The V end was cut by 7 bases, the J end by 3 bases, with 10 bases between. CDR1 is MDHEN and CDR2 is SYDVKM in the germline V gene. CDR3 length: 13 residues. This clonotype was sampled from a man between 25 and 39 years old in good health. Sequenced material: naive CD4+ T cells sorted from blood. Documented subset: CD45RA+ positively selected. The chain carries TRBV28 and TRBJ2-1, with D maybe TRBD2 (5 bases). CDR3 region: CASIGGFYNEQFF. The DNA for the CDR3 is TGTGCCAGCATTGGAGGCTTCTACAATGAGCAGTTCTTC.